Listed below are T cell receptor beta chains from one sample, sequenced in a study of cytomegalovirus exposure and HLA in healthy donors. Using immunoSEQ multiplex PCR, the repertoire was profiled, and TCRdb retains in-frame clones only, with some absent. The sample contains 200,000 or so clones, around 75% of which appear only once. The sample comprised PBMCs. These receptors came from a woman aged 25 to 39 in good health and CMV-seropositive. The CDR3 runs from the conserved cysteine through the conserved F or W. A D gene is named only where the DNA matches it firmly. The size entry is marked missing in some rows and otherwise reads once, few, many or a size class.

V	J	size	D	DNA	CDR3
TRBV4-2	TRBJ2-4	-	-	TGTGCCAGCAGCCAAGAAGGGGACATTCAGTACTTC	CASSQEGDIQYF
TRBV21-1	TRBJ1-5	-	-	TGTGCCAGCAGCAAATGCCGGGAGGAGGGGCCCCAGCATTTT	CASSKCREEGPQHF
TRBV7-9	TRBJ1-2	-	-	TGTGCCAGCAGCTTACTACAAGAGGGCCTCTATGGCTACACCTTC	CASSLLQEGLYGYTF
TRBV19	TRBJ1-1	-	TRBD1	TGTGCCAGTAGACCAACCCCAAGGGGACAGGGGGGTGGTGAAGCTTTCTTT	CASRPTPRGQGGGEAFF
TRBV6-4	TRBJ1-2	-	-	TGTGCCAGCAGTGACTCGGCGGCTAACTATGGCTACACCTTC	CASSDSAANYGYTF
TRBV7-3	TRBJ2-2	-	-	TGTGCCAGCAGCTACGGACAGACGAACACCGGGGAGCTGTTTTTT	CASSYGQTNTGELFF
TRBV5-1	TRBJ1-5	-	-	TGCGCCAGCAGCTTGGAGCTCGGGGGTAACCAGCCCCAGCATTTT	CASSLELGGNQPQHF
TRBV27	TRBJ1-1	-	-	TGTGCCAGCTCGATGGAGGCATGGAACACTGAAGCTTTCTTT	CASSMEAWNTEAFF
TRBV7-2	TRBJ1-5	few	-	TGTGCCAGCAGCTTAGGCTCTAGAAATCAGCCCCAGCATTTT	CASSLGSRNQPQHF
TRBV5-1	TRBJ2-5	-	-	TGCGCCAGCAGTCCTAGTGCGGGTAGCGAGACCCAGTACTTC	CASSPSAGSETQYF